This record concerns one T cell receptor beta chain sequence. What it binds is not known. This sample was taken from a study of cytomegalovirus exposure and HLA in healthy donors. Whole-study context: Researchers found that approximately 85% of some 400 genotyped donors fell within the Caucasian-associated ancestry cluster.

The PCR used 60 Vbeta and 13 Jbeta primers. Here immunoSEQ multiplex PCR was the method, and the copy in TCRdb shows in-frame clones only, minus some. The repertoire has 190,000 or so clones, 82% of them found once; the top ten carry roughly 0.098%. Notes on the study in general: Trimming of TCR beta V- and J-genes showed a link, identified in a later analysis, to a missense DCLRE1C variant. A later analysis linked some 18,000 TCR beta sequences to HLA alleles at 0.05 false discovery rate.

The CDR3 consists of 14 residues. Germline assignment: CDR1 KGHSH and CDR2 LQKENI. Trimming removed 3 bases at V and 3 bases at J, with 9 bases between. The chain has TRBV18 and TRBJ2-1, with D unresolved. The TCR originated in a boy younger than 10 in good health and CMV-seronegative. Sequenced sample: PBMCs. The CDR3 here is CASSPTDGYNEQFF. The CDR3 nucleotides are TGTGCCAGCTCACCTACAGACGGCTACAATGAGCAGTTCTTC.